This T cell receptor beta chain originates from a study of glioma-infiltrating T cells. Amplification of TCR alpha and beta CDR3 regions from RNA used iRepertoire nested multiplex PCR. TCRdb reprocessed the multiplex PCR reads via MiXCR and lists one record per CDR3 protein. The sample lists roughly 350,000 distinct CDR3 sequences, 41% occurring once. V was clipped by 5 bases and J by 4 bases, with 22 bases between them. The CDR3 extends over 17 amino acids. The germline V gene encodes CDR1 SEHNR and CDR2 FQNEAQ (reference sequence). The chain recombines TRBV7-9 with TRBJ2-3; D call uncertain. The receptor comes from a human donor with low-grade glioma or glioblastoma, undergoing nonglioma brain surgery, or in good health (not recorded which). Material for sequencing was glioma tissue, nonneoplastic brain tissue, or PBMCs (not recorded which). CDR3 protein: CASSLPAGREHADTQYF. The CDR3 DNA reads TGTGCCAGCAGCCTACCGGCTGGTAGGGAACATGCAGATACGCAGTATTTT.